This T cell receptor beta chain was found in a study of regulatory T cells in long-lasting Graves disease. Study information: Over-5-year antithyroid drug use with positive TSH receptor antibodies defined persistent Graves' disease in the study. Study-wide results and caveats: Results may be inaccurate due to the small sample size.

Time point: persistent/refractory GD, antithyroid drugs over 5 years with positive TRAb. After RNA was extracted from PBMCs, the TCR library was made from it. TCR beta libraries were built with iRepertoire HTBI primers and Arm-PCR of CDR3 regions. TCRdb analysed the multiplex PCR reads with MiXCR anew, one entry per CDR3 protein. The sample holds 500,000 to 700,000 distinct CDR3 sequences, approximately 31% seen once. About this clonotype: Antigen: not known.

V lost 5 bases, J lost 0 bases, and 11 bases lay in between. The CDR3 covers 15 residues. This chain connects TRBV12-3 or TRBV12-4 to TRBJ2-1; either TRBD1 or TRBD2 may supply D (5 bases each). The TCR originated in a female donor with Graves disease. The sample in question was peripheral blood mononuclear cells (PBMCs), obtained when the disease was refractory, from a patient treated with antithyroid drugs. CDR3 sequence: CASSGGRRSYNEQFF. In DNA, the CDR3 is TGTGCCAGCAGTGGGGGACGGCGCTCCTACAATGAGCAGTTCTTC.